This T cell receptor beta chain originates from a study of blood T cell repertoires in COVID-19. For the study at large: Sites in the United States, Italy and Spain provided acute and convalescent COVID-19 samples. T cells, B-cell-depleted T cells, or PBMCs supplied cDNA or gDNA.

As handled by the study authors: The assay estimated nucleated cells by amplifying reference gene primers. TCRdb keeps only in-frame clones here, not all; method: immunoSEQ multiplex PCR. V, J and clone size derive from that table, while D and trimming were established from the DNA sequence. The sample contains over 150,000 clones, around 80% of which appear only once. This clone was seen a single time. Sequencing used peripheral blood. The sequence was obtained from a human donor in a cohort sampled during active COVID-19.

CDR3 bases: TGTGCCACCAGGGAGCCGGGACTAGCGGGGGATACGCAGTATTTT. This translates into CATREPGLAGDTQYF. The chain employs TRBV15 and TRBJ2-3; TRBD2 matches at 13 bases. The ends lost 6 bases at V and 6 bases at J; junction bases unmatched: 6. The germline CDR1 and CDR2 sequences are LNHNV and YYDKDF (reference sequence). The CDR3 sequence is 15 residues long.